This T cell receptor (beta chain) was observed in a study of sequential checkpoint blockade in melanoma. Study context: First-line arms were nivolumab then ipilimumab, or the reverse, randomized 1:1. Maintenance nivolumab came after either treatment sequence.

The length of the CDR3 is 14 residues. The V gene lost 7 bases and the J gene lost 1 base, with 15 bases spanning the gap. The V gene's germline CDR1 is SGDLS and CDR2 YYNGEE. As for treatment: randomized to nivolumab then ipilimumab (arm A) or the reverse (arm B). No patient had prior DNA-damaging chemotherapy. Live CD3+CD8+ CD19− CD56− cells were sorted from PBMCs. Method: immunoSEQ multiplex PCR; TCRdb's copy keeps in-frame clones and lacks some. The table lists 16,000 or so clones, 85% to 95% of them singletons, with 24% in the top ten. Specimen: CD8+ T cells sorted from blood (inferred from file names), collected from a patient given nivolumab and ipilimumab in sequence. The chain combines TRBV9 with TRBJ2-7; D not certain. The TCR was taken from a human donor with melanoma. The CDR3 nucleotides read TGTGCCAGCGGCCTGATGGAGAATTCCTACGAGCAGTACTTC. This codes for CASGLMENSYEQYF.